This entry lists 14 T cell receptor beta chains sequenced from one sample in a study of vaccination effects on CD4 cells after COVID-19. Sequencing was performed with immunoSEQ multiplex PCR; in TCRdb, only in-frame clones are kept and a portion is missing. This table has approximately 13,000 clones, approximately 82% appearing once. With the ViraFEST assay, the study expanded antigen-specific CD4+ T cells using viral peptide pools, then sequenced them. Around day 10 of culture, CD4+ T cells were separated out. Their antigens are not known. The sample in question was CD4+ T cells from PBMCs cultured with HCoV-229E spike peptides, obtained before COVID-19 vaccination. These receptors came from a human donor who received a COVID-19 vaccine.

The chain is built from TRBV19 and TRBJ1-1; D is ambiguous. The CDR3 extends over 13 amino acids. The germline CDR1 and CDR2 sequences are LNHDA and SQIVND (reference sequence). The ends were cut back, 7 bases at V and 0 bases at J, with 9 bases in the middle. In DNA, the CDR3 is TGTGCCAGTAAACAGTTAATGAACACTGAAGCTTTCTTT. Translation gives CASKQLMNTEAFF.

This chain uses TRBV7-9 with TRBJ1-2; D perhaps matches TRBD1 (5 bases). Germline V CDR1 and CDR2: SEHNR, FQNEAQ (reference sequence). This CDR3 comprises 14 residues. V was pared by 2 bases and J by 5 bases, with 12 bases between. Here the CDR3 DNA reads TGTGCCAGCAGCTTACGGGCAGGGACTTATGGCTACACCTTC. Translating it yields CASSLRAGTYGYTF.

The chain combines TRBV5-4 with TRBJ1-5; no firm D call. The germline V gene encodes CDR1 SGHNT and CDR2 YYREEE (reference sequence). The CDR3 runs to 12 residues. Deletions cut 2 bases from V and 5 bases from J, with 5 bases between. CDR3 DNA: TGTGCCAGCAGCTTCGGGGATCAGCCCCAGCATTTT. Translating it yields CASSFGDQPQHF.

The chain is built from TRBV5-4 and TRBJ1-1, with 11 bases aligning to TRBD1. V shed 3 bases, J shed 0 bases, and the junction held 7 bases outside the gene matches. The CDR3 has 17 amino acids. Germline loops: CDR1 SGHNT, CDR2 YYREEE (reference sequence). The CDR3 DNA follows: TGTGCCAGCAGCTACGGACAGGGGGCGTCGTTGAACACTGAAGCTTTCTTT. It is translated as CASSYGQGASLNTEAFF.

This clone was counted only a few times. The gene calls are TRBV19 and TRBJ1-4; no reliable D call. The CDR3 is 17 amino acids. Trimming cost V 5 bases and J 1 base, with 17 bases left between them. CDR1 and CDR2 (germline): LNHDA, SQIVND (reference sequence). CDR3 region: CASSRNRAVLTNEKLFF. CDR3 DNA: TGTGCCAGTAGTCGCAACCGGGCAGTTTTAACTAATGAAAAACTGTTTTTT.

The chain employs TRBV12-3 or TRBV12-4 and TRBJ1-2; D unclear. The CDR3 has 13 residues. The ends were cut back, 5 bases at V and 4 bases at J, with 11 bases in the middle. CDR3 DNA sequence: TGTGCCAGCAGTCAGGACGGAATCTATGGCTACACCTTC. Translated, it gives CASSQDGIYGYTF.

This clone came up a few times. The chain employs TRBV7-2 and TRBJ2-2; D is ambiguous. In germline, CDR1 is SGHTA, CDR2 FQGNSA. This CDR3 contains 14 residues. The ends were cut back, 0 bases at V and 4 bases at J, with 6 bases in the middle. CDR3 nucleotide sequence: TGTGCCAGCAGCTTAGCCTTTACCACCGGGGAGCTGTTTTTT. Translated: CASSLAFTTGELFF.

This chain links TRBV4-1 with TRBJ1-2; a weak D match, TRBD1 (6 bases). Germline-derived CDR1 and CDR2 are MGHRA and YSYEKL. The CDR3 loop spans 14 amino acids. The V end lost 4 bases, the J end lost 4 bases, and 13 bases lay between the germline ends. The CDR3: CASSLPGQLYGYTF. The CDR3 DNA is TGCGCCAGCAGCCTCCCCGGACAGCTCTATGGCTACACCTTC.

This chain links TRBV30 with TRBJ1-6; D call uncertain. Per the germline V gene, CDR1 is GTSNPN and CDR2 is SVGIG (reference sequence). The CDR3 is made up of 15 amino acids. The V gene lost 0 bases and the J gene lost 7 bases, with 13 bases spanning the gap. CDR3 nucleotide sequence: TGTGCCTGGAGTGTACTTCGGGGAAGGAATTCACCCCTCCACTTT. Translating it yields CAWSVLRGRNSPLHF.

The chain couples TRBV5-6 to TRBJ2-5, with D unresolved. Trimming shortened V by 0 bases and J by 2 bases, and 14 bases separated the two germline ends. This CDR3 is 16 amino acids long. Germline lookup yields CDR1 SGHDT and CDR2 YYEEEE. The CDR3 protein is CASSLVLAQIQETQYF. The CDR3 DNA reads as TGTGCCAGCAGCTTGGTTTTAGCACAGATTCAAGAGACCCAGTACTTC.

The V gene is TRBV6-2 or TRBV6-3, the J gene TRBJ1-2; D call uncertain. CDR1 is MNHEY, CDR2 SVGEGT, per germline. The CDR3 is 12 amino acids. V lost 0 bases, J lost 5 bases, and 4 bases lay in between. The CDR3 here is CASSYSKYGYTF. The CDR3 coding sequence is TGTGCCAGCAGTTACTCGAAGTATGGCTACACCTTC.

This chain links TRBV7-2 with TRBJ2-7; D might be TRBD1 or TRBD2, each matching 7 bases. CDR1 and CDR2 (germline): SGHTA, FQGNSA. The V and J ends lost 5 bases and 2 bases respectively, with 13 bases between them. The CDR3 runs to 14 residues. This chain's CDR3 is CASSRGDRPYEQYF. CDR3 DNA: TGTGCCAGCAGCCGGGGGGACAGACCCTACGAGCAGTACTTC.

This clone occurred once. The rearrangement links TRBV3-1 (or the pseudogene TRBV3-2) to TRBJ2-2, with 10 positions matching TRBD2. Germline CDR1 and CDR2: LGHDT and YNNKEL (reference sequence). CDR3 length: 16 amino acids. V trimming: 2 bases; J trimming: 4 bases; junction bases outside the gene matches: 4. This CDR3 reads CASSQRLAGATGELFF. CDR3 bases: TGTGCCAGCAGCCAAAGGCTAGCGGGGGCCACCGGGGAGCTGTTTTTT.

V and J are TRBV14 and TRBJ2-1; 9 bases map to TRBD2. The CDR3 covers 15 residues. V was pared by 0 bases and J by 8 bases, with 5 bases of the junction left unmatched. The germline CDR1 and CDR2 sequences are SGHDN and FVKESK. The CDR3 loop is CASSQDGLAIDEQFF. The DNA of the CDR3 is TGTGCCAGCAGCCAAGATGGACTAGCGATCGATGAGCAGTTCTTC.